Below, 4 T cell receptor beta chains from the same sample are listed, as sequenced in a study of T cells after yellow fever vaccination. Each CDR3 protein is one row after TCRdb ran MiXCR on the 5' RACE reads. The sample carries some 560,000 distinct CDR3 sequences, less than 20% recorded once. Sequences were derived from PBMCs, sampled around 5 days after the first yellow fever vaccination. These receptors came from a man younger than 30 who received the YFV17D yellow fever vaccine.

There are many counts of this clonotype. J is TRBJ1-2 and V is TRBV6-5; D is undetermined. The CDR3 covers 13 residues. Germline V gene data show CDR1 as MNHEY and CDR2 as SVGAGI. V was cut by 0 bases and J by 1 base, with 3 bases left in between. The chain's CDR3 is CASSYSSNYGYTF. The CDR3 region has the DNA TGTGCCAGCAGTTACTCCAGTAACTATGGCTACACCTTC.

This clonotype was seen more than once but under ten times. The rearrangement joins TRBV18 to TRBJ2-7; 7 bases are shared with TRBD1. The CDR3 has 13 amino acids. J gave up 6 bases and V 5 bases, and 7 bases lay outside the gene matches. Germline values: CDR1 KGHSH, CDR2 LQKENI. CDR3 sequence: CASSTDREAEQYV. In nucleotides, the CDR3 is TGTGCCAGCTCAACTGACAGGGAAGCCGAGCAGTACGTC.

This chain connects TRBV6-1 to TRBJ1-6; D gene ambiguous. Between the trimmed V and J ends, which lost 1 base and 6 bases, there was a span of 7 bases. Germline loops: CDR1 MNHNS, CDR2 SASEGT. CDR3 size: 14 residues. The CDR3 DNA reads TGTGCCAGCAGTGAAGTACCCCTTAATTCACCCCTCCACTTT. It specifies CASSEVPLNSPLHF.

V usage is TRBV7-8 and J usage is TRBJ2-2; 10 bases line up with TRBD2. J lost 5 bases, V lost 1 base, and 10 bases had no gene match. The germline gives CDR1 SGHVS, CDR2 FQNEAQ. The CDR3 is 18 amino acids. The CDR3 DNA follows: TGTGCCAGCAGCTTAGGGCTAGCGGGGGTAGAGAGGACCGGGGAGCTGTTTTTT. This codes for CASSLGLAGVERTGELFF.